This is a list of T cell receptor beta chains from one sample in a study of response to subunit inactivated influenza vaccine. TCRdb passed the RT-PCR reads through MiXCR, listing each CDR3 protein once. The repertoire consists of hundreds of thousands of distinct CDR3 sequences, with about 7.6% occurring once and the leading ten covering approximately 12%. Specimen: PBMCs from blood, collected roughly 24 months after vaccination. The source is a man between 50 and 75 years old who received an inactivated influenza vaccine. Both conserved end residues are part of each CDR3. A D gene is named only where the DNA matches it firmly. Not all rows give a size; the values are once, few, many and, for expanded clones, a class.

CDR3aa: CASSQEGHDPIGGSNYGYTF
CDR3nt: TGTGCCAGCAGCCAAGAGGGACATGACCCGATAGGGGGCAGTAACTATGGCTACACCTTC
abundance: -
v_gene: TRBV4-2
j_gene: TRBJ1-2
d_gene: TRBD1

CDR3aa: CASSVGAGTNTGELFF
CDR3nt: TGTGCCAGCAGCGTAGGCGCTGGGACGAACACCGGGGAGCTGTTTTTT
abundance: -
v_gene: TRBV9
j_gene: TRBJ2-2
d_gene: -

CDR3aa: CASSLTWTGVPYGYTF
CDR3nt: TGTGCCAGCAGCTTAACGTGGACAGGAGTACCCTATGGCTACACCTTC
abundance: few
v_gene: TRBV13
j_gene: TRBJ1-2
d_gene: TRBD1

CDR3aa: CASSRSGESYEQYF
CDR3nt: TGTGCCAGCAGCCGAAGCGGGGAGTCCTACGAGCAGTACTTC
abundance: few
v_gene: TRBV3-1
j_gene: TRBJ2-7
d_gene: TRBD2

CDR3aa: CASSLGSLGTDTQYF
CDR3nt: TGTGCCAGCAGCCTCGGGTCCTTGGGGACAGATACGCAGTATTTT
abundance: few
v_gene: TRBV7-6
j_gene: TRBJ2-3
d_gene: -

CDR3aa: CASGPYGAGVANEQFF
CDR3nt: TGTGCCAGCGGCCCGTACGGGGCCGGGGTCGCCAATGAGCAGTTCTTC
abundance: few
v_gene: TRBV12-3/TRBV12-4
j_gene: TRBJ2-1
d_gene: -

CDR3aa: CSANTMVKARPEAFF
CDR3nt: TGCAGTGCTAATACAATGGTCAAGGCGAGGCCTGAAGCTTTCTTT
abundance: -
v_gene: TRBV20-1
j_gene: TRBJ1-1
d_gene: -

CDR3aa: CASSFGWKRIYGYTF
CDR3nt: TGTGCCAGCAGCTTCGGGTGGAAGAGGATCTATGGCTACACCTTC
abundance: few
v_gene: TRBV5-6
j_gene: TRBJ1-2
d_gene: -

CDR3aa: CASSLGAWTANYSGNTIYF
CDR3nt: TGTGCCAGCAGCTTAGGGGCATGGACAGCCAACTACTCTGGAAACACCATATATTTT
abundance: -
v_gene: TRBV11-2
j_gene: TRBJ1-3
d_gene: -

CDR3aa: CATSRDVDGGWETQYF
CDR3nt: TGTGCCACCAGCAGAGATGTGGACGGGGGCTGGGAGACCCAGTACTTC
abundance: -
v_gene: TRBV15
j_gene: TRBJ2-5
d_gene: -

CDR3aa: CASSLEGARGNEQFF
CDR3nt: TGTGCCAGCAGTTTGGAGGGGGCGCGGGGCAATGAGCAGTTCTTC
abundance: few
v_gene: TRBV12-3/TRBV12-4
j_gene: TRBJ2-1
d_gene: -

CDR3aa: CASSQDRSPETQYF
CDR3nt: TGCGCCAGCAGCCAAGATCGCAGCCCAGAGACCCAGTACTTC
abundance: many
v_gene: TRBV4-3
j_gene: TRBJ2-5
d_gene: -

CDR3aa: CSAMTGGEETQYF
CDR3nt: TGCAGTGCCATGACAGGGGGCGAGGAGACCCAGTACTTC
abundance: many
v_gene: TRBV20-1
j_gene: TRBJ2-5
d_gene: TRBD1

CDR3aa: CASSPPGQLNSPLHF
CDR3nt: TGTGCCAGCAGCCCGCCGGGACAGCTTAATTCACCCCTCCACTTT
abundance: few
v_gene: TRBV13
j_gene: TRBJ1-6
d_gene: TRBD1

CDR3aa: CASSRPNSGANVLTF
CDR3nt: TGTGCCAGCAGTCGCCCCAACTCTGGGGCCAACGTCCTGACTTTC
abundance: few
v_gene: TRBV7-2
j_gene: TRBJ2-6
d_gene: -

CDR3aa: CAISESLIVLSLAKNIQYF
CDR3nt: TGTGCCATCAGTGAGTCCTTAATCGTTTTGTCTCTAGCCAAAAACATTCAGTACTTC
abundance: -
v_gene: TRBV10-3
j_gene: TRBJ2-4
d_gene: -

CDR3aa: CSVVRGGAYNEQFF
CDR3nt: TGCAGCGTTGTTAGGGGGGGGGCCTACAATGAGCAGTTCTTC
abundance: few
v_gene: TRBV29-1
j_gene: TRBJ2-1
d_gene: -

CDR3aa: CASRAGTGGTEAFF
CDR3nt: TGTGCCAGCAGAGCCGGGACAGGGGGCACTGAAGCTTTCTTT
abundance: -
v_gene: TRBV7-2
j_gene: TRBJ1-1
d_gene: TRBD1

CDR3aa: CASSLYRGANEQFF
CDR3nt: TGTGCCAGCAGTTTATACAGGGGAGCCAATGAGCAGTTCTTC
abundance: many
v_gene: TRBV28
j_gene: TRBJ2-1
d_gene: TRBD1

CDR3aa: CASSQVRGEETQYF
CDR3nt: TGTGCCAGCAGCCAGGTCAGGGGAGAAGAGACCCAGTACTTC
abundance: few
v_gene: TRBV5-5
j_gene: TRBJ2-5
d_gene: -

CDR3aa: CSAPNRVTSGANVLTF
CDR3nt: TGCAGTGCTCCCAATCGAGTTACCTCTGGGGCCAACGTCCTGACTTTC
abundance: few
v_gene: TRBV20-1
j_gene: TRBJ2-6
d_gene: -

CDR3aa: CASSVDAGANEQFF
CDR3nt: TGTGCCAGCAGCGTAGATGCGGGAGCCAATGAGCAGTTCTTC
abundance: -
v_gene: TRBV9
j_gene: TRBJ2-1
d_gene: TRBD2

CDR3aa: CASSPLAADTQYF
CDR3nt: TGTGCTAGCAGCCCGCTAGCGGCAGATACGCAGTATTTT
abundance: few
v_gene: TRBV7-7
j_gene: TRBJ2-3
d_gene: TRBD2

CDR3aa: CASSEGPSWNQETQYF
CDR3nt: TGTGCCAGCAGTGAAGGGCCCAGTTGGAACCAAGAGACCCAGTACTTC
abundance: few
v_gene: TRBV6-1
j_gene: TRBJ2-5
d_gene: -

CDR3aa: CSVEDWGSTDTQYF
CDR3nt: TGCAGCGTTGAAGATTGGGGGAGCACAGATACGCAGTATTTT
abundance: few
v_gene: TRBV29-1
j_gene: TRBJ2-3
d_gene: -

CDR3aa: CASSQGGTGGAADTQYF
CDR3nt: TGCGCCAGCAGCCAAGGTGGGACAGGGGGCGCCGCAGATACGCAGTATTTT
abundance: -
v_gene: TRBV4-3
j_gene: TRBJ2-3
d_gene: TRBD1